One and the same sample provided the 13 T cell receptor beta chains below, sequenced in a study of blood T cell repertoires in COVID-19. Data came from immunoSEQ multiplex PCR; TCRdb stores just in-frame clones and leaves some out. The sample holds about 220,000 clones, 90% seen once. Sequencing was done on a sample of PBMCs or T cells enriched from blood (not recorded which). The receptors derive from a man between 25 and 39 years old who had been exposed to COVID-19.

The V gene is TRBV6-6, the J gene TRBJ1-5; D not resolved. Germline V CDR1 and CDR2: MNHNY, SVGAGI (reference sequence). The CDR3 length is 12 residues. The germline V and J ends were trimmed by 0 bases and 8 bases, with 5 bases remaining between them. CDR3 loop: CASSYSTEPQHF. The CDR3 DNA is TGTGCCAGCAGTTACTCTACTGAGCCCCAGCATTTT.

This chain connects TRBV5-1 to TRBJ1-3; the D gene is possibly TRBD1 (6 bases). The CDR3 spans 16 residues. Germline V gene data show CDR1 as SGHRS and CDR2 as YFSETQ. Trimming left V 1 base short and J 0 bases short, with 11 bases between. CDR3 sequence (DNA): TGCGCCAGCAGCTTGACAGGGTCCGTCTCTGGAAACACCATATATTTT. Its protein product is CASSLTGSVSGNTIYF.

The chain combines TRBV16 with TRBJ1-5; D possibly corresponds to TRBD1 (6 bases). Germline V CDR1 and CDR2: KGHSY, FQNENV. The CDR3 is 15 residues long. Trimming pared 2 bases from V and 5 bases from J, leaving 13 bases between. Here the CDR3 DNA reads TGTGCCAGCAGCCAACGGGACATTCCGGATCAGCCCCAGCATTTT. It specifies CASSQRDIPDQPQHF.

The rearrangement links TRBV4-1 to TRBJ2-3, with D tentatively TRBD1 (5 bases). This CDR3 contains 14 residues. V gave up 6 bases and J gave up 3 bases, with 13 bases separating them. Germline CDR1 reads MGHRA; CDR2 reads YSYEKL. The CDR3: CASRFQGRTDTQYF. CDR3 bases: TGCGCCAGCAGGTTCCAGGGAAGGACAGATACGCAGTATTTT.

The rearrangement links TRBV7-9 to TRBJ2-1; 8 bases are shared with TRBD2. V shed 2 bases and J 1 base; nucleotides not matched to a gene: 4. Germline V gives CDR1 SEHNR, CDR2 FQNEAQ (reference sequence). The CDR3 runs to 16 residues. The CDR3 loop reads CASSLPSGGSYNEQFF. In nucleotides, the CDR3 is TGTGCCAGCAGCTTACCCAGCGGGGGTTCCTACAATGAGCAGTTCTTC.

V gene TRBV4-2 combines with J gene TRBJ1-2; the D is unclear. V lost 0 bases and J 1 base, leaving 9 bases between the germline ends. Germline V gene lookup returns CDR1 LGHNA and CDR2 YNFKEQ. The CDR3 extends over 15 amino acids. CDR3 amino acids: CASSQDPQDNYGYTF. The CDR3 DNA sequence: TGTGCCAGCAGCCAAGATCCCCAGGATAACTATGGCTACACCTTC.

The chain uses TRBV10-3 and TRBJ1-3; 10 nucleotides align to TRBD1. Looked up from germline, CDR1 is ENHRY and CDR2 is SYGVKD. Unmatched junction bases numbered 2, after V lost 4 bases and J lost 2 bases. There are 15 residues in the CDR3. This chain's CDR3 is CAISGTGGTGNTIYF. The CDR3 DNA reads TGTGCCATCAGTGGGACAGGGGGAACTGGAAACACCATATATTTT.

J is TRBJ1-4 and V is TRBV5-1; D ambiguous. Trimming cost V 6 bases and J 7 bases, with 7 bases left between them. The CDR3 covers 11 residues. Germline V lookup: CDR1 SGHRS, CDR2 YFSETQ. The CDR3 reads CASTNSEKLFF. The DNA for the CDR3 is TGCGCCAGCACCAATAGTGAAAAACTGTTTTTT.

V gene TRBV2 combines with J gene TRBJ2-7; 9 bases are a match to TRBD1. The trim removed 10 bases at V and 1 base at J, leaving 8 bases unmatched. CDR1 is SNHLY, CDR2 FYNNEI, per germline. This CDR3 contains 14 residues. CDR3 DNA: TGTGCCACGACAGGGGGTGATAGATCCTACGAGCAGTACTTC. Protein sequence: CATTGGDRSYEQYF.

The chain carries TRBV4-2 and TRBJ2-5; TRBD2 agrees at 14 bases. CDR1 is LGHNA, CDR2 YNFKEQ, per germline. The CDR3 loop spans 18 amino acids. The junction had 8 bases not matched to a gene; V was cut back by 0 bases and J by 5 bases. DNA of the CDR3: TGTGCCAGCAGCCAAGAAATGACTAGCGGGGGGGCAGTGGAGACCCAGTACTTC. This translates into CASSQEMTSGGAVETQYF.

V and J are TRBV4-1 and TRBJ2-1, with a weak D call TRBD2 (5 bases). Germline V gene lookup returns CDR1 MGHRA and CDR2 YSYEKL. The CDR3 has 14 residues. The V and J ends lost 0 bases and 7 bases respectively, with 10 bases between them. This chain's CDR3 is CASSQDLGRNEQFF. The CDR3 nucleotides read TGCGCCAGCAGCCAAGATCTGGGGAGAAATGAGCAGTTCTTC.

The chain carries TRBV19 and TRBJ2-7; TRBD2 might be the D (5 bases). V lost 5 bases and J 3 bases, leaving 20 bases between the germline ends. This CDR3 is built from 16 residues. Germline-derived CDR1 and CDR2 are LNHDA and SQIVND (reference sequence). Here the CDR3 DNA reads TGTGCCAGTAGTCCAAATCGGGAAGTCTCCAGCTACGAGCAGTACTTC. Translation gives CASSPNREVSSYEQYF.

This chain uses TRBV6-5 with TRBJ2-6; no clear D gene. This CDR3 spans 15 amino acids. V gave up 6 bases and J gave up 0 bases, with 9 bases separating them. The germline V gene has CDR1 MNHEY and CDR2 SVGAGI. The DNA for the CDR3 is TGTGCCAGCAGCCCAGGCGCCTCTGGGGCCAACGTCCTGACTTTC. Translated, it gives CASSPGASGANVLTF.